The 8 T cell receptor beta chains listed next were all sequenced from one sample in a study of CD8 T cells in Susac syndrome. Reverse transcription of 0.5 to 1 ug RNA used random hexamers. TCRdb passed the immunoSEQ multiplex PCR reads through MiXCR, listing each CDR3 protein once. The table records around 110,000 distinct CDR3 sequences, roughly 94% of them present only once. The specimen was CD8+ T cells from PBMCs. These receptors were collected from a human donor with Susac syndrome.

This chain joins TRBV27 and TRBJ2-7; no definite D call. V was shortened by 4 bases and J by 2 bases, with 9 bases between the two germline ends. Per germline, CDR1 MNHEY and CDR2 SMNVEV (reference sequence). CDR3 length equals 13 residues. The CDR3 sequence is CASSWYGTYEQYF. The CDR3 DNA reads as TGTGCCAGCAGTTGGTACGGTACCTACGAGCAGTACTTC.

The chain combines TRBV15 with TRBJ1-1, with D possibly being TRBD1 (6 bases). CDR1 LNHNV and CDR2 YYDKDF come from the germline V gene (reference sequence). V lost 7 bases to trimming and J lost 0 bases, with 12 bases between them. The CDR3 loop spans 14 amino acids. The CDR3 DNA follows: TGTGCCACCAAGCCCCAGGGGATGAACACTGAAGCTTTCTTT. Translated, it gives CATKPQGMNTEAFF. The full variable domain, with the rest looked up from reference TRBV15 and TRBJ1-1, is DAMVIQNPRYQVTQFGKPVTLSCSQTLNHNVMYWYQQKSSQAPKLLFHYYDKDFNNEADTPDNFQSRRPNTSFCFLDIRSPGLGDTAMYLCATKPQGMNTEAFFGQGTRLTVV.

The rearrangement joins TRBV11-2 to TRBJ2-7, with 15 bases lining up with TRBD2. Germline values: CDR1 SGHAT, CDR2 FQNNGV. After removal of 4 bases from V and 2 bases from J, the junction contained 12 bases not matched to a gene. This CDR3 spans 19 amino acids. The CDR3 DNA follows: TGTGCCAGCAGCTCTTTTAGCGGACTAGCGGGGGGGCTCGCCTACGAGCAGTACTTC. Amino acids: CASSSFSGLAGGLAYEQYF.

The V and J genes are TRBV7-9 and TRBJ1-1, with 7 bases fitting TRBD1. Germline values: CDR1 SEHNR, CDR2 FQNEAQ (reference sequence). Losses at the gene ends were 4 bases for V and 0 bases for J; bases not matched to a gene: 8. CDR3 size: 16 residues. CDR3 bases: TGTGCCAGCAGCTCCCTCGGGGACAGCATGAACACTGAAGCTTTCTTT. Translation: CASSSLGDSMNTEAFF.

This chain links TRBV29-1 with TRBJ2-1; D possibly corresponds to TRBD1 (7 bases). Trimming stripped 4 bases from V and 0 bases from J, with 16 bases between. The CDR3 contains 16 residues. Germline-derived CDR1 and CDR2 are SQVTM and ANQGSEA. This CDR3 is CSVAGGLGSSYNEQFF. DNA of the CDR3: TGCAGCGTTGCAGGGGGACTTGGCAGCTCCTACAATGAGCAGTTCTTC.

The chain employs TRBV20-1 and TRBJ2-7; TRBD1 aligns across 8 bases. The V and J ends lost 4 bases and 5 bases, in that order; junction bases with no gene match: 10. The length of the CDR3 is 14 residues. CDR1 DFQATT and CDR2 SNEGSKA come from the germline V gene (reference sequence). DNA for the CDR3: TGCAGTGCTATTTCCCTCTCGACAGGGGACGAGCAGTACTTC. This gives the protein CSAISLSTGDEQYF.

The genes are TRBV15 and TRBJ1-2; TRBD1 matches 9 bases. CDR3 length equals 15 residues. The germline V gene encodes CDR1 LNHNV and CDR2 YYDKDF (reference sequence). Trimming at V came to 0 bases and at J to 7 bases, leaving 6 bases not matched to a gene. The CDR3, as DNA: TGTGCCACCAGCAGAGATAGGGGACAGGGTCGTGGCTACACCTTC. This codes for CATSRDRGQGRGYTF.

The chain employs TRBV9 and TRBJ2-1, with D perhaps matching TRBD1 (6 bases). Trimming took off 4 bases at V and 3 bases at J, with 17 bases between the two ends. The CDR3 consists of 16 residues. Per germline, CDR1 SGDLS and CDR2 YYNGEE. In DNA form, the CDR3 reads TGTGCCAGCAGCCCATGGGACACGGAGGACTACAATGAGCAGTTCTTC. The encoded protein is CASSPWDTEDYNEQFF.